This T cell receptor beta chain was retrieved from a study of T-cell memory formation after mild COVID-19. Study information: TCR clusters were mostly confined to one donor each. General observations from the study: Chiefly within CM and EM were the contracting CD4+ clones; CD8+ ones were within EMRA. Clones contracting over day 15 to 85 were CD4/CD8 balanced, with later expanders leaning CD4+.

The authors produced TCR alpha and TCR beta cDNA libraries with sample barcodes and UMIs by 5'RACE using constant-segment primers. TCRdb processed the 5' RACE reads anew with MiXCR; each CDR3 protein has one entry. The sample holds about 610,000 distinct CDR3 sequences, 15% to 20% seen once. Trimming pared 7 bases from V and 3 bases from J, leaving 11 bases between. In germline, CDR1 is SGHRS, CDR2 YFSETQ. The CDR3 runs to 12 residues. The sample holds a few counts of this clonotype. No antigen is known for it. The sequencing sample was made of PBMCs or a T cell subset sorted from them (not recorded which). This sequence joins TRBV5-1 and TRBJ2-7, with a weak D call TRBD1 (5 bases). The sequence derives from an adult woman who had mild COVID-19 (a few samples of this study predate the infection). Cell type and time point are not known. Here the CDR3 reads CASRQGNYEQYF. The CDR3 nucleotides are TGCGCCAGCCGCCAGGGCAACTACGAGCAGTACTTC.